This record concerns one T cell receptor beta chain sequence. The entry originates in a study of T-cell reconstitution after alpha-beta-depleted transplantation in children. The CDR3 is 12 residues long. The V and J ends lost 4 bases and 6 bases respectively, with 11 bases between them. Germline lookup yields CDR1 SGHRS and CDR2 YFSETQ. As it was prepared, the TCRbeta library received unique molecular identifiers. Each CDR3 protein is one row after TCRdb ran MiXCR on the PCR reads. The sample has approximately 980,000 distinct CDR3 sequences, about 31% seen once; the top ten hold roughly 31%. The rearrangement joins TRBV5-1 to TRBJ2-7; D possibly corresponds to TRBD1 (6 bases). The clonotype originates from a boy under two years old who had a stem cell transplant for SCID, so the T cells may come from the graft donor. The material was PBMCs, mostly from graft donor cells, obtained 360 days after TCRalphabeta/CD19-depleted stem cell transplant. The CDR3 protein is CASSGDIGEQYF. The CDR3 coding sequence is TGCGCCAGCAGCGGGGACATCGGCGAGCAGTACTTC.